These 16 T cell receptor beta chains were all obtained from the same sample, sequenced in a study of cytomegalovirus exposure and HLA in healthy donors. Primers included in the PCR were 60 Vbeta and 13 Jbeta primers. Profiling relied on immunoSEQ multiplex PCR, and the TCRdb table lists in-frame clones only, not all of them. The sample gives approximately 100,000 clones, about 80% of which show up once; 9.5% to 13% is in the top ten. The sample taken for sequencing was PBMCs. These receptors were collected from a man aged 18 to 29 in good health and CMV-seropositive.

This clone was found once. The chain is built from TRBV9 and TRBJ1-6; possibly TRBD1 for D (5 bases). The CDR3 totals 18 residues. Germline-derived CDR1 and CDR2 are SGDLS and YYNGEE. V was clipped by 0 bases and J by 8 bases, with 21 bases between them. The CDR3 loop reads CASSVDVAGAEPYSPLHF. DNA of the CDR3: TGTGCCAGCAGCGTAGATGTAGCTGGGGCGGAGCCCTATTCACCCCTCCACTTT.

V gene TRBV4-1 combines with J gene TRBJ1-1; D is possibly TRBD1 (6 bases). With 4 bases removed from V and 0 bases from J, the gap between germline ends came to 15 bases. This CDR3 has 16 amino acids. Per the germline V gene, CDR1 is MGHRA and CDR2 is YSYEKL. CDR3 region: CASSRTRGGMNTEAFF. CDR3 sequence (DNA): TGCGCCAGCAGCCGAACCAGGGGCGGCATGAACACTGAAGCTTTCTTT.

The CDR3 DNA is TGTGCCAGCATTCTACAGGGAACCGGGGAGCTGTTTTTT. As protein: CASILQGTGELFF. The chain uses TRBV28 and TRBJ2-2; a possible D gene is TRBD1 (6 bases). Trimming stripped 7 bases from V and 5 bases from J, with 11 bases between. Germline V gene lookup returns CDR1 MDHEN and CDR2 SYDVKM. CDR3 length: 13 residues.

V is TRBV5-1 and J is TRBJ2-1, with a weak D call TRBD2 (7 bases). Germline assignment: CDR1 SGHRS and CDR2 YFSETQ. With 4 bases removed from V and 2 bases from J, the gap between germline ends came to 13 bases. This CDR3 region has 15 residues. The CDR3 DNA is TGCGCCAGCAGCATCGGCGGGGGCCCCTACAATGAGCAGTTCTTC. Its protein is CASSIGGGPYNEQFF.

V gene TRBV11-2 combines with J gene TRBJ2-5, with D maybe TRBD1 (5 bases). The end of the DNA is better explained by TRBJ2-7, so the J call may be wrong. This CDR3 has 14 amino acids. Germline CDR1 reads SGHAT; CDR2 reads FQNNGV. CDR3 coding DNA: TGTGCCAGCAGCTTAAGACAGACAATCTACGAGCAGTACTTC. This gives the protein CASSLRQTIYEQYF.

V gene TRBV6-5 combines with J gene TRBJ2-5; D is perhaps TRBD2 (6 bases). The CDR3 is 14 residues long. Trimming left V 8 bases short and J 1 base short, with 14 bases between. Germline lookup yields CDR1 MNHEY and CDR2 SVGAGI. This CDR3 is CASSRGGTQETQYF. The CDR3 nucleotides are TGTGCCAGCTCAAGGGGAGGAACCCAAGAGACCCAGTACTTC.

This clone came up a few times. This rearrangement joins TRBV7-8 to TRBJ2-5; 12 nucleotides align to TRBD2. V dropped 0 bases and J dropped 5; count of bases not matched to a gene: 13. The CDR3 spans 19 residues. Germline V CDR1 and CDR2: SGHVS, FQNEAQ. CDR3 DNA sequence: TGTGCCAGCAGCTTAGCATGGGGACCTAGCGGGGGGGCCGGGGAGACCCAGTACTTC. Its translation: CASSLAWGPSGGAGETQYF.

The chain carries TRBV4-2 and TRBJ2-7; D may be TRBD1 (5 bases). V gave up 3 bases and J gave up 1 base, with 13 bases separating them. The CDR3 has 15 residues. The V gene's germline CDR1 is LGHNA and CDR2 YNFKEQ. The CDR3 DNA reads as TGTGCCAGCAGCCAGGAATGGACATCTTCCTACGAGCAGTACTTC. Translating gives CASSQEWTSSYEQYF.

This clone appeared a single time. This chain connects TRBV5-4 to TRBJ2-6; 8 nucleotides agree with TRBD1. Per germline, CDR1 SGHNT and CDR2 YYREEE (reference sequence). After removal of 1 base from V and 3 bases from J, the junction contained 9 bases not matched to a gene. This CDR3 region has 18 residues. The CDR3 sequence: CASSLNGQGIIGANVLTF. The CDR3 DNA reads TGTGCCAGCAGCTTGAATGGACAGGGTATCATTGGGGCCAACGTCCTGACTTTC.

The CDR3 protein is CATTPVTGKNTEAFF. Here the CDR3 DNA reads TGTGCCACCACCCCAGTGACGGGAAAGAACACTGAAGCTTTCTTT. The chain uses TRBV15 and TRBJ1-1; D not certain. CDR1 LNHNV and CDR2 YYDKDF come from the germline V gene (reference sequence). There are 15 residues in the CDR3. V was clipped by 7 bases and J by 1 base, with 16 bases between them.

This sequence joins TRBV19 and TRBJ1-4; maybe TRBD1 (6 bases). The CDR3 has 17 residues. V was pared by 0 bases and J by 8 bases, with 19 bases between. The V gene's germline CDR1 is LNHDA and CDR2 SQIVND (reference sequence). Here the CDR3 reads CASSIEGRGHGNEKLFF. DNA for the CDR3: TGTGCCAGTAGTATAGAGGGCAGGGGCCATGGTAACGAAAAACTGTTTTTT.

This clone was observed a few times. The rearrangement uses TRBV19 and TRBJ2-5; 7 bases align to TRBD1. From germline, CDR1 is LNHDA and CDR2 SQIVND (reference sequence). This CDR3 region has 15 residues. Losses at the gene ends were 3 bases for V and 5 bases for J; bases not matched to a gene: 9. DNA of the CDR3: TGTGCCAGTAGTATCGCCAGGGGGTCAGGGGAGACCCAGTACTTC. Its translation: CASSIARGSGETQYF. The whole variable domain, filled in from reference TRBV19 and TRBJ2-5, reads DGGITQSPKYLFRKEGQNVTLSCEQNLNHDAMYWYRQDPGQGLRLIYYSQIVNDFQKGDIAEGYSVSREKKESFPLTVTSAQKNPTAFYLCASSIARGSGETQYFGPGTRLLVL.

The V and J genes are TRBV19 and TRBJ2-1, with 7 bases aligning to TRBD2. The CDR3 spans 13 residues. CDR1 is LNHDA and CDR2 is SQIVND in the germline V gene (reference sequence). The junction had 3 bases not matched to a gene; V was cut back by 9 bases and J by 1 base. In nucleotides, the CDR3 is TGTGCCAGCGGGGGGAGGTCCTACAATGAGCAGTTCTTC. It specifies CASGGRSYNEQFF.

The V call is TRBV20-1, the J call TRBJ2-5; D gene uncertain. The CDR3 extends over 10 amino acids. V was pared by 4 bases and J by 2 bases, with 2 bases between. Germline CDR1 and CDR2: DFQATT and SNEGSKA (reference sequence). CDR3 in DNA: TGCAGTGCTACACAAGAGACCCAGTACTTC. It specifies CSATQETQYF.

The chain links TRBV7-9 to TRBJ2-7, with D possibly TRBD2 on 6 matching bases. V dropped 7 bases and J dropped 3 bases, with 10 bases sitting between them. The CDR3 has 12 amino acids. CDR1 SEHNR and CDR2 FQNEAQ come from the germline V gene (reference sequence). The CDR3 region has the DNA TGTGCCAGCAACATGGGGGGCTACGAGCAGTACTTC. It is translated as CASNMGGYEQYF.

This clone is a singleton in its sample. Here the CDR3 reads CASSQGGGATDTQYF. The CDR3 DNA follows: TGTGCCAGCAGCCAGGGCGGGGGCGCAACAGATACGCAGTATTTT. This sequence joins TRBV6-4 and TRBJ2-3; D might be TRBD2 (7 bases). Germline assignment: CDR1 MRHNA and CDR2 SNTAGT. CDR3 length: 15 amino acids. Between the trimmed V and J ends, which lost 6 bases and 3 bases, there was a span of 16 bases.